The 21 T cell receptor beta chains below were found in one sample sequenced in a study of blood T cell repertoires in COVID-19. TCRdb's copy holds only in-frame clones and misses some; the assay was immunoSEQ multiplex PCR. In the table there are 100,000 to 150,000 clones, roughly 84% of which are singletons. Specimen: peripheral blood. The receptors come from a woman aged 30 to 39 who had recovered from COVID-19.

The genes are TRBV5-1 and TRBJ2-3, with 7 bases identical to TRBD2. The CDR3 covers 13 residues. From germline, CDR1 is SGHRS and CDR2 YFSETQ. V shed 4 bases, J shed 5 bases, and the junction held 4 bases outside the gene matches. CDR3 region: CASSTRGEDTQYF. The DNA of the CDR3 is TGCGCCAGCAGCACCCGGGGGGAAGATACGCAGTATTTT.

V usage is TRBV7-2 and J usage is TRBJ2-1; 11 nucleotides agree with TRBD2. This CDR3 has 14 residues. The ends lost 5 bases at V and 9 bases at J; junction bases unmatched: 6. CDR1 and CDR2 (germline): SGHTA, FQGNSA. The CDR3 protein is CASSLSGGELEQFF. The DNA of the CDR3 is TGTGCCAGCAGCCTTAGCGGGGGGGAGCTTGAGCAGTTCTTC.

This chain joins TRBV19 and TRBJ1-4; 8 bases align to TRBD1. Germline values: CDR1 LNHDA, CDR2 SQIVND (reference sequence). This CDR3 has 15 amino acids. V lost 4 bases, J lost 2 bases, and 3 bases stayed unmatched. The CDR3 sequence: CASSRNRGTNEKLFF. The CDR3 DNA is TGTGCCAGTAGTAGAAACAGGGGGACTAATGAAAAACTGTTTTTT.

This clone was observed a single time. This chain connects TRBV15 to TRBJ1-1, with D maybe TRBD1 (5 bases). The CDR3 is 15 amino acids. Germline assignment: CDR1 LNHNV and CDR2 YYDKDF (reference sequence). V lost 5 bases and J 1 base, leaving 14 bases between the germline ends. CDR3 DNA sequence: TGTGCCACCAGCTTATACGGACACCAGAACACTGAAGCTTTCTTT. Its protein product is CATSLYGHQNTEAFF.

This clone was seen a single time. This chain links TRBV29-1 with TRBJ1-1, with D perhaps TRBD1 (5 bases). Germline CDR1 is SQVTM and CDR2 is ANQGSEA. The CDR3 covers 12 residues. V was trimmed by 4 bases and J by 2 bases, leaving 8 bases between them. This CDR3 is CSVATANTEAFF. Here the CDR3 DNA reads TGCAGCGTTGCGACAGCCAACACTGAAGCTTTCTTT.

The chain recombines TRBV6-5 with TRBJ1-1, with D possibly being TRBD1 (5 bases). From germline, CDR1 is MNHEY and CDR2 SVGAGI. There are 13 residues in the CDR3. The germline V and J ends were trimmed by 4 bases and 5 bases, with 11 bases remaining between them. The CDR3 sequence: CASSWGEGTEAFF. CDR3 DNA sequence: TGTGCCAGCAGTTGGGGGGAGGGAACTGAAGCTTTCTTT.

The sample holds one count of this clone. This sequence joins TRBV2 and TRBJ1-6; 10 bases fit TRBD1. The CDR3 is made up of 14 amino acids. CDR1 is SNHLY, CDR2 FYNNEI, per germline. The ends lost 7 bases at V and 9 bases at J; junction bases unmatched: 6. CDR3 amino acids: CASTSGQGSSPLHF. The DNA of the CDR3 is TGTGCCAGCACCTCGGGACAGGGGTCTTCACCCCTCCACTTT.

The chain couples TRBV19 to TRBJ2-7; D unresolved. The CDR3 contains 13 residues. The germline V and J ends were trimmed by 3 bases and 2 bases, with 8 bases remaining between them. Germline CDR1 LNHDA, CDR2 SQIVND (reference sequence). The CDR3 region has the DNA TGTGCCAGTAGTATCTCCTCGGCCTACGAGCAGTACTTC. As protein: CASSISSAYEQYF.

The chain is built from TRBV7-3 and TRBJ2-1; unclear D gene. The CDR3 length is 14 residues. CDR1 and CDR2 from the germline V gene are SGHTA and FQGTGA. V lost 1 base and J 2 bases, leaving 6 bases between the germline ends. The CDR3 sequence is CASSLNPTYNEQFF. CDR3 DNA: TGTGCCAGCAGCTTAAATCCTACCTACAATGAGCAGTTCTTC.

For the CDR3, the DNA is TGCGCCAGCAGCCCAAGACAGGGGGGGAGAGAAGAGACCCAGTACTTC. Translating gives CASSPRQGGREETQYF. The chain combines TRBV5-1 with TRBJ2-5; 9 nucleotides match TRBD1. The V segment lost 4 bases and the J segment 3 bases; nucleotides outside the gene matches: 10. This CDR3 region has 16 residues. Germline CDR1 reads SGHRS; CDR2 reads YFSETQ. Filled out from reference TRBV5-1 and TRBJ2-5, the complete variable domain reads KAGVTQTPRYLIKTRGQQVTLSCSPISGHRSVSWYQQTPGQGLQFLFEYFSETQRNKGNFPGRFSGRQFSNSRSEMNVSTLELGDSALYLCASSPRQGGREETQYFGPGTRLLVL.

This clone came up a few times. The CDR3, as DNA: TGCGCCAGCAGCTTTGGAGGACGGTACACCGGGGAGCTGTTTTTT. Its protein is CASSFGGRYTGELFF. The chain combines TRBV5-1 with TRBJ2-2, with D possibly matching TRBD2 (5 bases). Germline V lookup: CDR1 SGHRS, CDR2 YFSETQ. The CDR3 is 15 residues long. V gave up 2 bases and J gave up 3 bases, with 11 bases separating them.

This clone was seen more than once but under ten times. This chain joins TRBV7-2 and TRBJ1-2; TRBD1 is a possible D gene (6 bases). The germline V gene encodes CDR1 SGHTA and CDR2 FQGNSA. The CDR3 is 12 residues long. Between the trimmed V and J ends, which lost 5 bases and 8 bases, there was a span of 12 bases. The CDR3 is CASSSTGHGYTF. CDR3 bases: TGTGCCAGCAGCAGCACAGGGCACGGCTACACCTTC.

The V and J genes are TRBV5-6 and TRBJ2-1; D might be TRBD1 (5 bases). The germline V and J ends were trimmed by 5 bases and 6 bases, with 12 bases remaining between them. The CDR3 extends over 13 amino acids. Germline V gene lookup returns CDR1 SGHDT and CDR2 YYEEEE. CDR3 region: CASRLQESNEQFF. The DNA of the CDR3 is TGTGCCAGCAGGTTACAGGAATCCAATGAGCAGTTCTTC.

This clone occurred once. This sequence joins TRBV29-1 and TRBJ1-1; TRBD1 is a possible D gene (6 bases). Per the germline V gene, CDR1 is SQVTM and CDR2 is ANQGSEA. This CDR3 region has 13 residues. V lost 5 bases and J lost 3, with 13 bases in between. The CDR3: CSVKTKGDTEAFF. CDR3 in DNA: TGCAGCGTTAAGACAAAGGGGGACACTGAAGCTTTCTTT.

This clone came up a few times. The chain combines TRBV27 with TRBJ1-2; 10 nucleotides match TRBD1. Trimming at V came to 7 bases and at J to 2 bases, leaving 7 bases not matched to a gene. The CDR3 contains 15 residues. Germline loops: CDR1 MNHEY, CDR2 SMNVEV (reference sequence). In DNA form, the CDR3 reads TGTGCCAGCAAACCTTCGGGACAGGGGAACTATGGCTACACCTTC. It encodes CASKPSGQGNYGYTF.

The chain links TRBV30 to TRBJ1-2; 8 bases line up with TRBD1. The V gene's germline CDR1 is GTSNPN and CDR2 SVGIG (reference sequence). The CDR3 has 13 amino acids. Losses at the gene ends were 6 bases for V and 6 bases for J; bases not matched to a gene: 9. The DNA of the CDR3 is TGTGCCTGCGTGCGACAGGGGAGTAATGGCTACACCTTC. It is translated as CACVRQGSNGYTF.

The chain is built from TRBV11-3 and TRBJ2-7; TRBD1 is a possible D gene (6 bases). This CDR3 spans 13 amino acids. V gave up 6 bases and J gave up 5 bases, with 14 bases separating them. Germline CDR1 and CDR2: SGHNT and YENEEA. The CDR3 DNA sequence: TGTGCCAGCAGGCGAACAGGGATCCACGAGCAGTACTTC. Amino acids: CASRRTGIHEQYF. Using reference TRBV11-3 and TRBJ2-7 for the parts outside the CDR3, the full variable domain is EAGVVQSPRYKIIEKKQPVAFWCNPISGHNTLYWYLQNLGQGPELLIRYENEEAVDDSQLPKDRFSAERLKGVDSTLKIQPAELGDSAVYLCASRRTGIHEQYFGPGTRLTVT.

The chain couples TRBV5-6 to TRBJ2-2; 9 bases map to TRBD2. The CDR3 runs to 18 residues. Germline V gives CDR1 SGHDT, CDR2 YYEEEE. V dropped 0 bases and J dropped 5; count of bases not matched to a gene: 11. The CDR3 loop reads CASSLDWREGRNTGELFF. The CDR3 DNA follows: TGTGCCAGCAGCTTGGACTGGCGGGAGGGCCGAAATACCGGGGAGCTGTTTTTT.

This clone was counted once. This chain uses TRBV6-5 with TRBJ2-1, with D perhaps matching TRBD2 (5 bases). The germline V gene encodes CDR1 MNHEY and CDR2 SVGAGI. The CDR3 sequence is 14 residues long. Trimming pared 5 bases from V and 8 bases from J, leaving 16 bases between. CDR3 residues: CASSRNGRVDEQFF. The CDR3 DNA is TGTGCCAGCAGTCGGAACGGGCGGGTGGATGAGCAGTTCTTC.

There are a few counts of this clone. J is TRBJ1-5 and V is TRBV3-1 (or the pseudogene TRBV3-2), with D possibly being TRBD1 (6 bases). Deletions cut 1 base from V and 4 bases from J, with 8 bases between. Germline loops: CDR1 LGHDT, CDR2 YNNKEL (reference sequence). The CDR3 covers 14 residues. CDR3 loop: CASSQAGQNQPQHF. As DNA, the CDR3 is TGTGCCAGCAGCCAAGCAGGACAGAATCAGCCCCAGCATTTT.

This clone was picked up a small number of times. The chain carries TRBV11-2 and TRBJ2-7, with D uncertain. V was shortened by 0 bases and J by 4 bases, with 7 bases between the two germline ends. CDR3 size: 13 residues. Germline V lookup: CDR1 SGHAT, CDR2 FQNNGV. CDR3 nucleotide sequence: TGTGCCAGCAGCTTAGATCCCGGGTACGAGCAGTACTTC. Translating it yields CASSLDPGYEQYF. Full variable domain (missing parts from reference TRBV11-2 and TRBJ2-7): EAGVAQSPRYKIIEKRQSVAFWCNPISGHATLYWYQQILGQGPKLLIQFQNNGVVDDSQLPKDRFSAERLKGVDSTLKIQPAKLEDSAVYLCASSLDPGYEQYFGPGTRLTVT.